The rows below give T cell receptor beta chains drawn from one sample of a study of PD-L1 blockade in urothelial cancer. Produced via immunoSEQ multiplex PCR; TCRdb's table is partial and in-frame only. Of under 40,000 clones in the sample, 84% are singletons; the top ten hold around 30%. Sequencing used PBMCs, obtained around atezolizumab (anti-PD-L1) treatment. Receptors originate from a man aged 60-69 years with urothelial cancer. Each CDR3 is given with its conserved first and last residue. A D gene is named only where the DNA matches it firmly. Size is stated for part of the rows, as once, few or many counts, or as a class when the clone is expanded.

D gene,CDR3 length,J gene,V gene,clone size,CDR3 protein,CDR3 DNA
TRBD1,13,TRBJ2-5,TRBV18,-,CASWRTGQETQYF,TGTGCCAGCTGGCGGACAGGACAAGAGACCCAGTACTTC
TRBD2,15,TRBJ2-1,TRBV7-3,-,CASSFGGGAGNEQFF,TGTGCCAGCAGCTTCGGCGGGGGGGCGGGCAATGAGCAGTTCTTC
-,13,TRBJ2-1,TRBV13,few,CASSPAGYNEQFF,TGTGCCAGCAGCCCCGCGGGATACAATGAGCAGTTCTTC
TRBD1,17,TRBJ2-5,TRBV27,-,CASSLYPPRTGQETQYF,TGTGCCAGCAGTTTATATCCGCCTAGGACAGGCCAAGAGACCCAGTACTTC
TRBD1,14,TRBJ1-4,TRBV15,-,CATSNQGQGEKLFF,TGTGCCACCAGCAACCAGGGACAGGGGGAAAAACTGTTTTTT
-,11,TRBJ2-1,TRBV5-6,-,CASSYNNEQFF,TGTGCCAGCAGCTATAACAATGAGCAGTTCTTC
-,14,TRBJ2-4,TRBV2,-,CASNRAGFENIQYF,TGTGCCAGCAATCGAGCGGGTTTCGAAAACATTCAGTACTTC
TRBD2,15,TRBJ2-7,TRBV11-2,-,CASSLGPAGRDEQYF,TGTGCCAGCAGCTTAGGTCCAGCGGGACGCGACGAGCAGTACTTC
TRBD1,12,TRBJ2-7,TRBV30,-,CAWTGGGYEQYF,TGTGCCTGGACAGGGGGCGGCTACGAGCAGTACTTC
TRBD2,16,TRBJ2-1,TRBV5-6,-,CASSLFGGGVYNEQFF,TGTGCCAGCAGCTTGTTTGGTGGGGGGGTTTACAATGAGCAGTTCTTC
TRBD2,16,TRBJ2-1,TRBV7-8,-,CASSPRTSLIYNEQFF,TGTGCCAGCAGCCCAAGGACTAGCCTGATCTACAATGAGCAGTTCTTC
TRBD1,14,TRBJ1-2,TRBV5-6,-,CASSDTQGRAGYTF,TGTGCCAGCAGCGATACACAGGGGCGAGCTGGCTACACCTTC
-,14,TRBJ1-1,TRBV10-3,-,CAISVTGKDTEAFF,TGTGCCATCAGTGTAACAGGGAAGGACACTGAAGCTTTCTTT
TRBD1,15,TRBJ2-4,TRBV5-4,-,CASSKPGQVKNIQYF,TGTGCCAGCAGCAAACCGGGACAGGTTAAAAACATTCAGTACTTC
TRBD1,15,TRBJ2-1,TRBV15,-,CATSRESTGVGEQFF,TGTGCCACCAGCAGAGAATCGACAGGGGTCGGTGAGCAGTTCTTC
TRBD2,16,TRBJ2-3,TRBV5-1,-,CASSLETGLITDTQYF,TGCGCCAGCAGCTTGGAAACGGGACTAATCACAGATACGCAGTATTTT
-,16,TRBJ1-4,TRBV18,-,CASSPRRGETNEKLFF,TGTGCCAGCTCACCACGCAGGGGCGAAACTAATGAAAAACTGTTTTTT
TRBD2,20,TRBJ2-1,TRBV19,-,CASSPRLSGSVFSSYNEQFF,TGTGCCAGTAGTCCCCGACTTAGCGGGAGCGTCTTCAGCTCCTACAATGAGCAGTTCTTC
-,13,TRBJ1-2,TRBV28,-,CASISPRNYGYTF,TGTGCCAGCATAAGTCCCAGGAACTATGGCTACACCTTC
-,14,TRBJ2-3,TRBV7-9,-,CASSLKWQADTQYF,TGTGCCAGCAGCTTAAAATGGCAGGCAGATACGCAGTATTTT
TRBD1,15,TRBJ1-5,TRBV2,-,CASLGGYRGNQPQHF,TGTGCCAGCTTGGGGGGGTACAGGGGGAATCAGCCCCAGCATTTT
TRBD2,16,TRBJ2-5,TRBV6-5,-,CASSYGLGGGQETQYF,TGTGCCAGCAGTTACGGGTTGGGGGGGGGTCAAGAGACCCAGTACTTC
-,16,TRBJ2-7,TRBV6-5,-,CASSYSSFGSPYEQYF,TGTGCCAGCAGTTACTCGAGCTTCGGGTCCCCATACGAGCAGTACTTC
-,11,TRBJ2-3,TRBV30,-,CAWSGSGTQYF,TGTGCCTGGAGTGGGAGTGGGACGCAGTATTTT
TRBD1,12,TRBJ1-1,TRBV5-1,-,CASSLEGGTPYF,TGCGCCAGCAGCTTGGAAGGGGGCACCCCGTATTTT
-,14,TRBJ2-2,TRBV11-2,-,CASSPGGGPGELFF,TGTGCCAGCAGCCCCGGAGGGGGCCCCGGGGAGCTGTTTTTT
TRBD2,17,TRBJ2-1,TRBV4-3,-,CASSQDRTSGFYNEQFF,TGCGCCAGCAGCCAAGATAGGACTAGCGGTTTCTACAATGAGCAGTTCTTC
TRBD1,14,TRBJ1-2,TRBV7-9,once,CASSQSGQGRGYTF,TGTGCCAGCAGCCAATCCGGACAGGGCCGGGGCTACACCTTC
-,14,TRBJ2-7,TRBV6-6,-,CASSSRQGSHEQYF,TGTGCCAGCAGTTCGCGGCAGGGGAGCCACGAGCAGTACTTC
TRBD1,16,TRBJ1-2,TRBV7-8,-,CASSPGQVWADYGYTF,TGTGCCAGCAGCCCCGGACAGGTTTGGGCTGACTATGGCTACACCTTC